This T cell receptor (beta chain) was recovered during a study of CD8+CD57+ T cells in acquired aplastic anemia. TCR beta VDJ and CDR3 profiling used genomic DNA as template. TCRdb re-called the reads through MiXCR, storing one row per CDR3 protein. The sample lists just over 200,000 distinct CDR3 sequences, 50% to 70% occurring once. This clonotype occurred many times. All sequencing subjects had displayed CD8+CD57+ cell expansion on flow cytometry. This clonotype was sampled from a human donor with aplastic anemia. The sequenced sample was sorted CD4+, CD8+, or CD8+CD57+ T cells (not recorded which) from PBMCs.

CDR3 region: CASSQWLTSGKETQYF. The CDR3 DNA reads TGCGCCAGCAGCCAGTGGTTAACTAGCGGGAAAGAGACCCAGTACTTC. The rearrangement uses TRBV4-1 and TRBJ2-5, with 10 positions matching TRBD2. The CDR3 length is 16 residues. The germline CDR1 and CDR2 sequences are MGHRA and YSYEKL. V was clipped by 3 bases and J by 3 bases; unmatched bases: 7.